The rows below give T cell receptor beta chains drawn from one sample of a study of cytomegalovirus exposure and HLA in healthy donors. Repertoires were generated with immunoSEQ multiplex PCR, while TCRdb's copy carries only in-frame clones and drops some. The repertoire holds approximately 120,000 clones, with 73% as singletons. The sequencing input was PBMCs. Receptor source: a man between 40 and 49 years old in good health and CMV-seronegative. Each CDR3 is given with its conserved first and last residue. The D gene is left open where the match is weak. Clone sizes are given selectively: once, few, many, or a class where the clone is expanded.

J gene	D gene	clone size	V gene	CDR3 DNA	CDR3 protein
TRBJ2-7	NA	NA	TRBV5-4	TGTGCCAGCAGCCCCGGGGGTCAAGGTACCACCTACGAGCAGTACTTC	CASSPGGQGTTYEQYF
TRBJ2-7	NA	NA	TRBV6-7	TGTGCCAGCACCGTCAGGTTGCAGGGCCCCTACGAGCAGTACTTC	CASTVRLQGPYEQYF
TRBJ1-6	TRBD1	NA	TRBV4-1	TGCGCCAGCAGCCAAGCAACCCCGGACAGGGAAATCAGAGCGGGGGGTTCACCCCTCCACTTT	CASSQATPDREIRAGGSPLHF
TRBJ2-2	NA	NA	TRBV9	TGTGCCAGCAGCGTAGCTGTACAGCCCATAACCGGGGAGCTGTTTTTT	CASSVAVQPITGELFF
TRBJ2-3	NA	once	TRBV28	TGTGCCAGCAGTCGCCGGGTCACGAGGGGGGATACGCAGTATTTT	CASSRRVTRGDTQYF
TRBJ2-2	NA	NA	TRBV7-2	TGTGCCAGCAGCTTAAGGGGCAGGACCGGGGAGCTGTTTTTT	CASSLRGRTGELFF
TRBJ1-5	TRBD1	once	TRBV25-1	TGTGCCAGCAGTGAAGGGGACAGGGGTAATCAGCCCCAGCATTTT	CASSEGDRGNQPQHF
TRBJ2-2	NA	NA	TRBV6-5	TGTGCCACGAGGGTTTACACCGGGGAGCTGTTTTTT	CATRVYTGELFF
TRBJ1-2	TRBD1	once	TRBV2	TGTGCCAGCAGAGACAGGGGAATGGGGACTAACTATGGCTACACCTTC	CASRDRGMGTNYGYTF
TRBJ2-4	TRBD1	few	TRBV15	TGTGCCACCAGCAGAGGACAGGGTAGTAACATTCAGTACTTC	CATSRGQGSNIQYF